This TCR beta chain was observed in a study of blood T cell repertoires in COVID-19. In its sample, this clone was seen a few times. Profiled with immunoSEQ multiplex PCR; TCRdb holds only in-frame clones, not every one. The sample contains about 270,000 clones, less than 85% of which appear only once. V lost 4 bases, J lost 5 bases, and 14 bases stayed unmatched. Per germline, CDR1 KGHDR and CDR2 SFDVKD. The CDR3 is 19 amino acids. J is TRBJ1-6 and V is TRBV24-1, with TRBD1 matching over 9 bases. Sequenced input: peripheral blood. The clonotype was recovered from a woman aged 18-29 years with acute or convalescent COVID-19. Here the CDR3 DNA reads TGTGCCACCAGTGACCCATGGCGGGACAGGGAAATCGATAATTCACCCCTCCACTTT. It specifies CATSDPWRDREIDNSPLHF.